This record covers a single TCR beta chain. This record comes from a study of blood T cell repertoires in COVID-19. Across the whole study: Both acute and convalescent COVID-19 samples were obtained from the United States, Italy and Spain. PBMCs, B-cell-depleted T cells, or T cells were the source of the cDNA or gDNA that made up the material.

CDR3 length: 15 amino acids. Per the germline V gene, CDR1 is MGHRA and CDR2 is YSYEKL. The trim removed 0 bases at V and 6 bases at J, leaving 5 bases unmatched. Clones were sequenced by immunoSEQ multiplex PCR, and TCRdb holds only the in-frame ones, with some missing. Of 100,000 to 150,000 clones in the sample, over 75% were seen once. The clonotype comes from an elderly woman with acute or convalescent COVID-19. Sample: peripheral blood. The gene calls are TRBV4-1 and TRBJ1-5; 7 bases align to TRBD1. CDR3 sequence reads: CASSQDRGGGQPQHF. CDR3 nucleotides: TGCGCCAGCAGCCAAGATAGAGGGGGCGGTCAGCCCCAGCATTTT.